The next 18 T cell receptor beta chains were all read from a single sample in a study of patients and donors after allogeneic stem cell transplantation. TCRdb reprocessed the RT-PCR reads via MiXCR and lists one record per CDR3 protein. The sample shows some 960,000 distinct CDR3 sequences, under 20% of them seen only once. Sequenced: blood, either unsorted or a sorted T cell fraction (not recorded which). These receptors were obtained from a human donor who was either an allogeneic HSCT recipient or a stem cell or donor lymphocyte infusion donor (not recorded which). It is not recorded whose cells these are; they may come from a transplant donor.

This chain links TRBV29-1 with TRBJ2-5, with 7 nucleotides matching TRBD1. This CDR3 is 16 amino acids long. V lost 0 bases and J lost 2; bases outside the gene matches: 9. The germline CDR1 and CDR2 sequences are SQVTM and ANQGSEA. The chain's CDR3 is CSVEDPGTEEQETQYF. The CDR3 DNA follows: TGCAGCGTTGAAGACCCAGGGACAGAAGAACAAGAGACCCAGTACTTC.

This clonotype was observed a few times. V is TRBV11-2 and J is TRBJ2-2; tentatively, D is TRBD2 (6 bases). The germline V and J ends were trimmed by 8 bases and 3 bases, with 13 bases remaining between them. Germline-derived CDR1 and CDR2 are SGHAT and FQNNGV. The CDR3 covers 14 residues. The CDR3 protein is CASVGWGDTGELFF. In nucleotides, the CDR3 is TGTGCCAGCGTAGGGTGGGGGGACACCGGGGAGCTGTTTTTT.

V usage is TRBV9 and J usage is TRBJ2-7, with TRBD1 matching 12 bases. CDR1 is SGDLS, CDR2 YYNGEE, per germline. With V trimmed by 3 bases and J by 6 bases, 10 bases remained unmatched. This CDR3 is built from 16 residues. CDR3 residues: CASSEGQGAMAGEQYF. Here the CDR3 DNA reads TGTGCCAGCAGCGAGGGACAGGGGGCAATGGCTGGCGAGCAGTACTTC.

This clonotype has a handful of counts. V usage is TRBV5-1 and J usage is TRBJ2-2, with TRBD2 as a possible D gene (6 bases). In germline, CDR1 is SGHRS, CDR2 YFSETQ. The CDR3 extends over 16 amino acids. V lost 2 bases and J 5 bases, leaving 16 bases between the germline ends. This chain's CDR3 is CASSLQEGGGTGELFF. The DNA of the CDR3 is TGCGCCAGCAGCTTACAAGAGGGAGGAGGAACCGGGGAGCTGTTTTTT.

Only a few counts were recorded for this clonotype. The rearrangement links TRBV14 to TRBJ1-1, with D possibly being TRBD1 (6 bases). CDR1 SGHDN and CDR2 FVKESK come from the germline V gene. V lost 0 bases and J 10 bases, leaving 15 bases between the germline ends. This CDR3 has 14 residues. The CDR3 protein is CASSQDLGGRGAFF. CDR3 coding DNA: TGTGCCAGCAGCCAAGATCTGGGGGGCCGAGGAGCTTTCTTT.

This clonotype appeared a few times. The gene calls are TRBV5-1 and TRBJ2-1; D gene ambiguous. In germline, CDR1 is SGHRS, CDR2 YFSETQ. Between the trimmed V and J ends, which lost 0 bases and 4 bases, there was a span of 11 bases. The CDR3 runs 15 residues. CDR3 DNA sequence: TGCGCCAGCAGCTTGGGGCCGCCCGATTACAATGAGCAGTTCTTC. Translation: CASSLGPPDYNEQFF. Together with reference TRBV5-1 and TRBJ2-1, the CDR3 gives the full variable domain: KAGVTQTPRYLIKTRGQQVTLSCSPISGHRSVSWYQQTPGQGLQFLFEYFSETQRNKGNFPGRFSGRQFSNSRSEMNVSTLELGDSALYLCASSLGPPDYNEQFFGPGTRLTVL.

DNA for the CDR3: TGCGCCAGCAGCAGAGGGGGGAGGGGGGGAGACCTCCAAGAGACCCAGTACTTC. It specifies CASSRGGRGGDLQETQYF. The rearrangement joins TRBV10-2 to TRBJ2-5, with a possible D match to TRBD2 (7 bases). Trimming stripped 6 bases from V and 1 base from J, with 24 bases between. Germline V gene data show CDR1 as WSHSY and CDR2 as SAAADI. The CDR3 is made up of 18 amino acids.

This clonotype was detected many times. The chain carries TRBV12-3 or TRBV12-4 and TRBJ2-1; TRBD2 matches 7 bases. The CDR3 spans 11 residues. Germline trimming cut 8 bases from V and 14 bases from J; bases unmatched to any gene: 9. In DNA form, the CDR3 reads TGTGCCAGCGCATCGTCCCGGGGGGAGTTCTTC. This encodes CASASSRGEFF.

This clonotype was counted a few times. This chain links TRBV6-5 with TRBJ1-2; weak D call: TRBD1 (5 bases). The CDR3 is made up of 14 amino acids. V dropped 4 bases and J dropped 4 bases, with 13 bases sitting between them. CDR1 is MNHEY and CDR2 is SVGAGI in the germline V gene. The CDR3 is CASSSRGAGYGYTF. DNA of the CDR3: TGTGCCAGCAGTTCACGCGGGGCCGGCTATGGCTACACCTTC.

This clonotype was observed at least ten times. The chain is built from TRBV29-1 and TRBJ2-5; a possible D gene is TRBD2 (6 bases). The CDR3 sequence is 12 residues long. Germline lookup yields CDR1 SQVTM and CDR2 ANQGSEA. The V end was cut by 4 bases, the J end by 2 bases, with 8 bases between. The CDR3 coding sequence is TGCAGCGTTGCAGCGGGTCAAGAGACCCAGTACTTC. This translates into CSVAAGQETQYF.

This clonotype was detected many times. This sequence joins TRBV5-1 and TRBJ1-2, with TRBD1 identical over 8 bases. CDR1 SGHRS and CDR2 YFSETQ come from the germline V gene. This CDR3 has 13 residues. J lost 4 bases, V lost 4 bases, and 3 bases had no gene match. CDR3 nucleotides: TGCGCCAGCAGCACCGACAGGGGCTATGGCTACACCTTC. It is translated as CASSTDRGYGYTF.

This clonotype was observed a handful of times. The chain is built from TRBV24-1 and TRBJ1-5; possible D gene TRBD1, 6 bases. This CDR3 has 16 amino acids. Per germline, CDR1 KGHDR and CDR2 SFDVKD. With 4 bases removed from V and 4 bases from J, the gap between germline ends came to 16 bases. The chain's CDR3 is CATSDRQALGNQPQHF. DNA for the CDR3: TGTGCCACCAGTGACCGACAGGCTCTCGGGAATCAGCCCCAGCATTTT.

CDR3 region: CASSKDRGLDSGYTF. For the CDR3, the DNA is TGTGCCAGCAGCAAGGACAGGGGCCTTGACAGTGGCTACACCTTC. The V and J genes are TRBV5-6 and TRBJ1-2; 9 bases are a match to TRBD1. This CDR3 has 15 amino acids. CDR1 is SGHDT, CDR2 YYEEEE, per germline. The V segment lost 4 bases and the J segment 7 bases; nucleotides outside the gene matches: 11.

The rearrangement links TRBV20-1 to TRBJ2-7; TRBD2 matches 7 bases. This CDR3 has 15 residues. The germline V gene encodes CDR1 DFQATT and CDR2 SNEGSKA (reference sequence). V gave up 4 bases and J gave up 1 base; unmatched junction bases: 10. The CDR3 coding sequence is TGCAGTGCTACGACCGGAGGACTAGGGTCCTACGAGCAGTACTTC. Translation: CSATTGGLGSYEQYF.

This clonotype was counted at least ten times. CDR3 in amino acids: CSAREGSGQPQHF. CDR3 DNA: TGCAGTGCTAGAGAGGGGAGCGGGCAGCCCCAGCATTTT. The chain combines TRBV20-1 with TRBJ1-5; D not resolved. Germline CDR1 and CDR2: DFQATT and SNEGSKA (reference sequence). The CDR3 consists of 13 residues. Trimming removed 0 bases at V and 7 bases at J, with 10 bases between.

This clonotype was seen more than once but under ten times. The chain uses TRBV2 and TRBJ1-1; D remains ambiguous. Trimming cost V 4 bases and J 11 bases, with 11 bases left between them. From germline, CDR1 is SNHLY and CDR2 FYNNEI. This CDR3 has 11 amino acids. CDR3 sequence: CASSVERRAFF. The CDR3 DNA is TGTGCCAGCAGTGTCGAAAGGAGGGCTTTCTTT.

The CDR3 protein is CASTRPNGYSGYTF. CDR3 in DNA: TGTGCCAGCACCAGACCAAACGGGTATAGTGGCTACACCTTC. V is TRBV9 and J is TRBJ1-2; D gene unclear. Germline-derived CDR1 and CDR2 are SGDLS and YYNGEE. V lost 6 bases and J lost 7, with 19 bases in between. This CDR3 has 14 residues.

The chain joins TRBV18 to TRBJ2-2; no reliable D call. V shed 1 base and J shed 7 bases, with 16 bases lying between them. Germline lookup yields CDR1 KGHSH and CDR2 LQKENI. This CDR3 is built from 16 residues. CDR3 in amino acids: CASSPLPGRPFGELFF. Here the CDR3 DNA reads TGTGCCAGCTCACCACTACCCGGCAGGCCCTTCGGGGAGCTGTTTTTT.